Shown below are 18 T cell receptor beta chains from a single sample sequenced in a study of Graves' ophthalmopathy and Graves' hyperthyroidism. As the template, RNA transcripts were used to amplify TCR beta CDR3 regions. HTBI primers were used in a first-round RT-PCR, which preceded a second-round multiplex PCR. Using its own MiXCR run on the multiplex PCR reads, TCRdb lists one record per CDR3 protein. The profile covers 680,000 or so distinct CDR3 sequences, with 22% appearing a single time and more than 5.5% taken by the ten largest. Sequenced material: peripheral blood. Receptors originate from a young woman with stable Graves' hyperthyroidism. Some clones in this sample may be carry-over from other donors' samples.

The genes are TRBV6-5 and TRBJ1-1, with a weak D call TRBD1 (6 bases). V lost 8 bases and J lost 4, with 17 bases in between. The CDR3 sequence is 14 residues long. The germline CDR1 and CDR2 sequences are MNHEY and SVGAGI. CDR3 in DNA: TGTGCCAGCGGTTTGCGGGGGCCTGGCACTGAAGCTTTCTTT. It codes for CASGLRGPGTEAFF.

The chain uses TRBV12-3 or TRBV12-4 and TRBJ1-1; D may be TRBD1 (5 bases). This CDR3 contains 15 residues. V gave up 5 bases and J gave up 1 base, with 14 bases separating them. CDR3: CASSHRGRQNTEAFF. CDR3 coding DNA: TGTGCCAGCAGTCATCGGGGCAGGCAGAACACTGAAGCTTTCTTT.

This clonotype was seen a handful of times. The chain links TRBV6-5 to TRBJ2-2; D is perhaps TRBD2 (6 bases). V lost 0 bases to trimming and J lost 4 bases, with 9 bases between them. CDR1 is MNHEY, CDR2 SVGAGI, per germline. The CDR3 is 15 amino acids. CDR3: CASSYSKGGTGELFF. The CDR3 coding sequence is TGTGCCAGCAGTTACTCGAAGGGAGGCACCGGGGAGCTGTTTTTT.

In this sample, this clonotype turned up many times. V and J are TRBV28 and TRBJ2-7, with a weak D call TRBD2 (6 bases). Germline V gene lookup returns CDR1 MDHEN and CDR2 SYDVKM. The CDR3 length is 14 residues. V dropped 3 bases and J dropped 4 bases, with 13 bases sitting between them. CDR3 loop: CASSLEGAIYEQYF. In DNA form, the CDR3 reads TGTGCCAGCAGTTTGGAGGGAGCCATTTACGAGCAGTACTTC.

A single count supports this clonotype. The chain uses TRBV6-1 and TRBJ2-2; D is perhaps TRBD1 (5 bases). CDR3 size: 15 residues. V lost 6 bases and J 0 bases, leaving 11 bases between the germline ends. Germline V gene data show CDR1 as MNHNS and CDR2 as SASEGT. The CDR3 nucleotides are TGTGCCAGCAGCCCGGACATTACGAACACCGGGGAGCTGTTTTTT. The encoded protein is CASSPDITNTGELFF.

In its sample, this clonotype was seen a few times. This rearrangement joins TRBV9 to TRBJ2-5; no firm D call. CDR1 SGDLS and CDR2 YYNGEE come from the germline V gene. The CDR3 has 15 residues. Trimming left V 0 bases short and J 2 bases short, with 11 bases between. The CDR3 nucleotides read TGTGCCAGCAGCGTAGGGGCAGGAGCACAAGAGACCCAGTACTTC. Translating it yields CASSVGAGAQETQYF.

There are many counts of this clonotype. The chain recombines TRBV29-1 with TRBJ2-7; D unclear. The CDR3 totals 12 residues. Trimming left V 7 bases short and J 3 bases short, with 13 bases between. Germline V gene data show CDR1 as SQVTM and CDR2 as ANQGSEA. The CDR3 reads CSAGVYRYEQYF. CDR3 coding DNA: TGCAGCGCCGGAGTCTATCGCTACGAGCAGTACTTC.

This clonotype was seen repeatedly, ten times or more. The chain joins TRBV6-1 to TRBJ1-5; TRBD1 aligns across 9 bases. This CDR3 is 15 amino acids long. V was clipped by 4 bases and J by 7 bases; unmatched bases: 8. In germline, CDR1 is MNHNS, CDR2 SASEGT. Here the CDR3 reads CASSGTGEGLQPQHF. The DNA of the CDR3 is TGTGCCAGCAGTGGGACAGGGGAGGGGTTACAGCCCCAGCATTTT.

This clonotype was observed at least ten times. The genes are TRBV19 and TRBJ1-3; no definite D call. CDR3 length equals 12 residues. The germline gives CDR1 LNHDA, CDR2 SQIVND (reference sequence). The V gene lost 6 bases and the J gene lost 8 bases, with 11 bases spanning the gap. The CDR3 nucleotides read TGTGCCAGTAGCCCGACGGAGTACACCATATATTTT. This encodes CASSPTEYTIYF.

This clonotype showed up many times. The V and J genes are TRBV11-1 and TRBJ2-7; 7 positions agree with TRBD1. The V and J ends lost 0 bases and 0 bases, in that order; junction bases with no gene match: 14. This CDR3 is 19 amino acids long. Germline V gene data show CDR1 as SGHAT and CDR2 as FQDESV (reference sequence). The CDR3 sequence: CASSLALWRKGTVSYEQYF. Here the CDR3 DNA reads TGTGCCAGCAGCTTAGCGCTGTGGCGTAAAGGGACAGTCTCCTACGAGCAGTACTTC.

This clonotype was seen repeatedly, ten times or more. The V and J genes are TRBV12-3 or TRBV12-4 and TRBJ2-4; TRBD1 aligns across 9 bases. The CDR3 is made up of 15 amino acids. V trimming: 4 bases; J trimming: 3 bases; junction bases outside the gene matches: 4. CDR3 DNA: TGTGCCAGCAGTTGGGACAGGGCGGGCAAAAACATTCAGTACTTC. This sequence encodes CASSWDRAGKNIQYF.

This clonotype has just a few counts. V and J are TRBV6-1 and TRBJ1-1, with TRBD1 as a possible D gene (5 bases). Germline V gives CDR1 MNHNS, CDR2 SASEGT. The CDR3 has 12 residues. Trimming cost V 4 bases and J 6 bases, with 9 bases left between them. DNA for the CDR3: TGTGCCAGCAGTGGCCAGGGTGCTGAAGCTTTCTTT. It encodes CASSGQGAEAFF.

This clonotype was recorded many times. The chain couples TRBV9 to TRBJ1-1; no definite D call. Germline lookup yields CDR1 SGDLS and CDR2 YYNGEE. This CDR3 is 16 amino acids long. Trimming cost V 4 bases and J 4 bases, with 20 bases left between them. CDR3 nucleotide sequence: TGTGCCAGCAGCTCCGGACCGTCGGGAACCGGCACTGAAGCTTTCTTT. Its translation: CASSSGPSGTGTEAFF.

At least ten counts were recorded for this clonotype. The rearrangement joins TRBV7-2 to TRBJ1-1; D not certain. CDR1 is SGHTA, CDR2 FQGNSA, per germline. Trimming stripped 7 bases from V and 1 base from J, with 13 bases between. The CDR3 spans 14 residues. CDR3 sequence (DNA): TGTGCCAGCACCCCGGGAGGTACGAACACTGAAGCTTTCTTT. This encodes CASTPGGTNTEAFF.

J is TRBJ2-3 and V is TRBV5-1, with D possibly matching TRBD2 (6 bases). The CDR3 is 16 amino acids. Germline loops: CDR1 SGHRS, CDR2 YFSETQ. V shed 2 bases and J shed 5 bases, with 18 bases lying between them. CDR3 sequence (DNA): TGCGCCAGCAGCTTAGGGTCTGGGACTCCCGAAGATACGCAGTATTTT. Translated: CASSLGSGTPEDTQYF. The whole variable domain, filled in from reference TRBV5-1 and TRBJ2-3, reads KAGVTQTPRYLIKTRGQQVTLSCSPISGHRSVSWYQQTPGQGLQFLFEYFSETQRNKGNFPGRFSGRQFSNSRSEMNVSTLELGDSALYLCASSLGSGTPEDTQYFGPGTRLTVL.

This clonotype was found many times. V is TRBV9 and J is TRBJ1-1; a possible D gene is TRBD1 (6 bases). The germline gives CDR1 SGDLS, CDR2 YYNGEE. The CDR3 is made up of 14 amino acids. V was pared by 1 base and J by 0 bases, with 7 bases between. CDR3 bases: TGTGCCAGCAGCGTAAGGGACATGAACACTGAAGCTTTCTTT. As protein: CASSVRDMNTEAFF. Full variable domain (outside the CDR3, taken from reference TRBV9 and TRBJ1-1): DSGVTQTPKHLITATGQRVTLRCSPRSGDLSVYWYQQSLDQGLQFLIQYYNGEERAKGNILERFSAQQFPDLHSELNLSSLELGDSALYFCASSVRDMNTEAFFGQGTRLTVV.

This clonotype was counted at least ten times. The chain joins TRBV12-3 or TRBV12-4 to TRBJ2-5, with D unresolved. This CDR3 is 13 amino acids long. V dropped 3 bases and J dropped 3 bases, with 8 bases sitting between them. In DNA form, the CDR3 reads TGTGCCAGCAGTTTGTACACCGAAGAGACCCAGTACTTC. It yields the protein CASSLYTEETQYF.

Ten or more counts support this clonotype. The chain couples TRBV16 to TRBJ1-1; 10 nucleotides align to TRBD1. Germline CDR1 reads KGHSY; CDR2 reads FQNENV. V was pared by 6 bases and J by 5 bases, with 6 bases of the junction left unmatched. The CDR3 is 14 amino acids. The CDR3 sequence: CASSRDRGGTEAFF. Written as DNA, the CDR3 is TGTGCCAGCAGTCGGGACAGGGGTGGAACTGAAGCTTTCTTT.